What follows describes a single T cell receptor (beta chain). Its target is not known. The junction does not match germline at one end; this may be a read error. This specimen comes from a study of identical twins' blood T cells. Study outcomes and limitations: Abundant TCRbeta CDR3s overlapped more between twins than with unrelated donors. Out-of-frame TCRbeta clonotypes reportedly had markedly more similar V usage in twins than unrelated donors.

Germline loops: CDR1 SGHTA, CDR2 FQGTGA. The CDR3 covers 13 residues. Sample barcodes were added at both library ends during cDNA synthesis. In TCRdb, the 5' RACE reads were re-called with MiXCR into one record per CDR3 protein. The sample includes about 370,000 distinct CDR3 sequences, 28% of them seen just once. Six healthy women, forming three identical twin pairs, donated samples. The receptor comes from a woman aged 18 to 49 in good health. Sequencing input: PBMCs. The rearrangement joins TRBV7-3 to TRBJ1-1; D call uncertain. The CDR3 protein is CASSPSWNTGAFF. The CDR3 bases are TGTGCCAGCAGCCCTTCTTGGAACACTGGAGCTTTCTTT.